This entry features one T cell receptor (beta chain) sequence. Its target is not known. These data come from a study of T cell repertoires in cytomegalovirus infection. MiXCR was run by TCRdb on the reads, yielding one entry per CDR3 protein. This table has about 740,000 distinct CDR3 sequences, under 40% appearing once. Study results and limitations: CMV-specific TCR beta clonotypes restricted by HLA-C were the ones dominating the ex vivo response.

The CDR3 covers 16 residues. Germline values: CDR1 LNHNV, CDR2 YYDKDF (reference sequence). The V gene lost 4 bases and the J gene lost 0 bases, with 14 bases spanning the gap. This TCR came from a human donor in good health (CMV status not recorded). Some clones in this sample may be carry-over from other donors' samples. Sequenced material: PBMCs. V usage is TRBV15 and J usage is TRBJ2-3; no firm D call. CDR3 nucleotide sequence: TGTGCCACCAGCACCTCCGGTGGACCTAGCACAGATACGCAGTATTTT. Translating gives CATSTSGGPSTDTQYF.